This record covers a single T cell receptor (beta chain). Losses at the gene ends were 5 bases for V and 4 bases for J; bases not matched to a gene: 7. The CDR3 has 14 residues. CDR1 is KGHSH and CDR2 is LQKENI in the germline V gene. This specimen belongs to a study of T cell changes during pregnancy in multiple sclerosis. Some clones are missing from TCRdb's copy, which holds only in-frame ones; the method was immunoSEQ multiplex PCR. The table includes approximately 58,000 clones, about 90% detected once. The chain uses TRBV18 and TRBJ2-5, with 7 bases that match TRBD2. The material sequenced was peripheral blood, taken in the second trimester of pregnancy. The TCR comes from a female donor in good health, enrolled as a control in a pregnancy study. DNA for the CDR3: TGTGCCAGCTCAGGTGCGGGAGTACCAGAGACCCAGTACTTC. It is translated as CASSGAGVPETQYF.